This T cell receptor beta chain was captured in a study of shared clonotypes between healthy human individuals. Deep-level settings were used for running the assay. Authors' data handling: Because ImmunoSEQ provided only junction sequences with no quality scores, the filtering differed. TCRdb's copy holds only in-frame clones and misses some; the assay was immunoSEQ multiplex PCR. The V and J calls and clone size are taken from that table; D and trimming were inferred from the DNA. The sample has about half a million clones, 60% to 85% seen once; the top ten hold 10% to 15%. Per germline, CDR1 SQVTM and CDR2 ANQGSEA. The CDR3 extends over 13 amino acids. V was shortened by 5 bases and J by 1 base, with 11 bases between the two germline ends.

Sequences were obtained from PBMCs. This receptor was obtained from a woman aged 35 to 49 in good health. Some clones in this sample may be carry-over from other donors' samples. The V call is TRBV29-1, the J call TRBJ2-5; D may be TRBD1 (6 bases). CDR3 region: CSVWGQVQETQYF. CDR3 bases: TGCAGCGTTTGGGGACAAGTCCAAGAGACCCAGTACTTC. The full variable domain, with the rest looked up from reference TRBV29-1 and TRBJ2-5, is SAVISQKPSRDICQRGTSLTIQCQVDSQVTMMFWYRQQPGQSLTLIATANQGSEATYESGFVIDKFPISRPNLTFSTLTVSNMSPEDSSIYLCSVWGQVQETQYFGPGTRLLVL.